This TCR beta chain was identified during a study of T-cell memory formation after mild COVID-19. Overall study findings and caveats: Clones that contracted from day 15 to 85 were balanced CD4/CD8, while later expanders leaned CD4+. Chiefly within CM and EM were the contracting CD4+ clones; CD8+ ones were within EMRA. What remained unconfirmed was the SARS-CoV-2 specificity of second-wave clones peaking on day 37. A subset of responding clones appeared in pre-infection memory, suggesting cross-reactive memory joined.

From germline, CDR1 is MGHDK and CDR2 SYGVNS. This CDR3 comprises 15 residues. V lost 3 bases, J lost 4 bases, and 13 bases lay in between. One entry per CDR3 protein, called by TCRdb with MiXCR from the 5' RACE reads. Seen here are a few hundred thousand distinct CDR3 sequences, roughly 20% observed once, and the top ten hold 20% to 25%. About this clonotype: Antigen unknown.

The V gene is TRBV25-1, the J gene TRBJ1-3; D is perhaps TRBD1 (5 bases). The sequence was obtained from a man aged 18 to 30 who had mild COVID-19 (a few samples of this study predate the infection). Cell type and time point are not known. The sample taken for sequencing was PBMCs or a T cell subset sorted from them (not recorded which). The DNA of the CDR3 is TGTGCCAGCAGTGATCCCGGGACGGGCGGAAACACCATATATTTT. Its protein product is CASSDPGTGGNTIYF.